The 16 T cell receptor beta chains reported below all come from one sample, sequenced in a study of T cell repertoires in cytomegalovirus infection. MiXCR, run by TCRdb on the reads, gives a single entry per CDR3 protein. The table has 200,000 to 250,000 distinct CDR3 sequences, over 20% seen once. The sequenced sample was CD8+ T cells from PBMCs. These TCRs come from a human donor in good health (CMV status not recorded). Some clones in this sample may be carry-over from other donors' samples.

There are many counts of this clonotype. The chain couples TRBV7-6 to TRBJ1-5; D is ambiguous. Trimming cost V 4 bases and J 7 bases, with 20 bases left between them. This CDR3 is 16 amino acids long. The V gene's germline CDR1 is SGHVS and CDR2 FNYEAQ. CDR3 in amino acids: CASSYLDWQFRQPQHF. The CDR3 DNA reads TGTGCCAGCAGCTACTTAGATTGGCAGTTCAGACAGCCCCAGCATTTT.

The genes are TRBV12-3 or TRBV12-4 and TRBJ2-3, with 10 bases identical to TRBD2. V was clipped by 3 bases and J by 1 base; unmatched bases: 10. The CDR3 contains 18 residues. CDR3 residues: CASSFSSGGSVGTDTQYF. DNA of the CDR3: TGTGCCAGCAGTTTCTCTAGCGGGGGCTCTGTGGGCACAGATACGCAGTATTTT.

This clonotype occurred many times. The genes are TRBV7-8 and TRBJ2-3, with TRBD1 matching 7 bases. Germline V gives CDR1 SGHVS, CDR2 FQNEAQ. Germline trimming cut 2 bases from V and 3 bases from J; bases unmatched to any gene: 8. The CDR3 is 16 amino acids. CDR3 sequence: CASSLRTGQGTDTQYF. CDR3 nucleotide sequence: TGTGCCAGCAGCTTAAGGACAGGCCAAGGGACAGATACGCAGTATTTT. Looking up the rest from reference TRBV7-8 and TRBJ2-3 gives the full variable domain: GAGVSQSPRYKVAKRGQDVALRCDPISGHVSLFWYQQALGQGPEFLTYFQNEAQLDKSGLPSDRFFAERPEGSVSTLKIQRTQQEDSAVYLCASSLRTGQGTDTQYFGPGTRLTVL.

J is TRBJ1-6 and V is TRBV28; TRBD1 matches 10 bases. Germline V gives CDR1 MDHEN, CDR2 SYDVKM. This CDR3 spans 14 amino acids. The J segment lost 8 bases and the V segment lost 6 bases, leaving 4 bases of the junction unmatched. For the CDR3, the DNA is TGTGCCAGCAGGCCGGGACAGGGGTATTCACCCCTCCACTTT. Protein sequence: CASRPGQGYSPLHF.

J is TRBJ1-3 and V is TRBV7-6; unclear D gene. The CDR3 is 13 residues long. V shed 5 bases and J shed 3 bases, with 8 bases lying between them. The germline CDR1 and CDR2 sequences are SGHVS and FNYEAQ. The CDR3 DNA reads TGTGCCAGCAGCCCAACCTTTGGAAACACCATATATTTT. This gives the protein CASSPTFGNTIYF.

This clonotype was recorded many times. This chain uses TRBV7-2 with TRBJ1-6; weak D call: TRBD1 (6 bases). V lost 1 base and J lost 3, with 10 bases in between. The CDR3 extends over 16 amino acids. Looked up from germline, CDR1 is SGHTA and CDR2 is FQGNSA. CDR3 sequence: CASSLVPGHYNSPLHF. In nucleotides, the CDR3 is TGTGCCAGCAGCTTAGTTCCGGGACACTATAATTCACCCCTCCACTTT.

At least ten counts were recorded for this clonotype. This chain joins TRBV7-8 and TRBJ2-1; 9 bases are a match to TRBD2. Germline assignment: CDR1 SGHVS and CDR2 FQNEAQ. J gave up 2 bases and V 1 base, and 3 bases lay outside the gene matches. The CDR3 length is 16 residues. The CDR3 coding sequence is TGTGCCAGCAGCTTAGGGCTAGCGGGGACCTACAATGAGCAGTTCTTC. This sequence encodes CASSLGLAGTYNEQFF.

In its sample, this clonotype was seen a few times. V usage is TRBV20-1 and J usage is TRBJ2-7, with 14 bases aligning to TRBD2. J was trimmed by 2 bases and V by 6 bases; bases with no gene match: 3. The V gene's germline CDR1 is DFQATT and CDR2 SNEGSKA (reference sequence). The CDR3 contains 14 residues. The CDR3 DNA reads TGCAGTGCCCCGGGACTAGCGGGAGCCTACGAGCAGTACTTC. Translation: CSAPGLAGAYEQYF.

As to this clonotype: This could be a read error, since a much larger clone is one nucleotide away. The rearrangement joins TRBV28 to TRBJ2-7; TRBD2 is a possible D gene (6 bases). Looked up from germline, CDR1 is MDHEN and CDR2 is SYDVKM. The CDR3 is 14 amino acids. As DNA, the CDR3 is TGTGCCAGCAGCCGCCCCGGGACTGTCTACGAGCAGCACTTC. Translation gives CASSRPGTVYEQHF.

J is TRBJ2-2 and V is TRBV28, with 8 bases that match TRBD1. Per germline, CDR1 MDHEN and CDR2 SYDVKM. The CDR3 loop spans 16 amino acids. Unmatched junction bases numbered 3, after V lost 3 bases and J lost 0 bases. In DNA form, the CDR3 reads TGTGCCAGCAGTTTTCGGGGACAGGCGAACACCGGGGAGCTGTTTTTT. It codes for CASSFRGQANTGELFF.

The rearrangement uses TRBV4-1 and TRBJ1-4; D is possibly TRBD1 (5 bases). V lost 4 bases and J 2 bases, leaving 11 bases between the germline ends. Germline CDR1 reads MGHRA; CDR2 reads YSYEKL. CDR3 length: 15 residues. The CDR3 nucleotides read TGCGCCAGCAGCCCTCTAGGGGTCACTAATGAAAAACTGTTTTTT. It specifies CASSPLGVTNEKLFF.

Written as DNA, the CDR3 is TGTGCCAGTAGTATGTACGGATACAATGAGCAGTTCTTC. Its protein is CASSMYGYNEQFF. This chain links TRBV19 with TRBJ2-1, with no clear D. Trimming took off 3 bases at V and 4 bases at J, with 7 bases between the two ends. The germline gives CDR1 LNHDA, CDR2 SQIVND (reference sequence). The CDR3 spans 13 residues.

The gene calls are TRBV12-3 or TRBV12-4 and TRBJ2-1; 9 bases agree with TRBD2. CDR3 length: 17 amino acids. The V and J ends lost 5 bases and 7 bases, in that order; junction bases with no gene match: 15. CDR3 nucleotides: TGTGCCAGCAGTGCTAGCGTGGTAGCGGGGGCCGGGAATGAGCAGTTCTTC. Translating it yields CASSASVVAGAGNEQFF.

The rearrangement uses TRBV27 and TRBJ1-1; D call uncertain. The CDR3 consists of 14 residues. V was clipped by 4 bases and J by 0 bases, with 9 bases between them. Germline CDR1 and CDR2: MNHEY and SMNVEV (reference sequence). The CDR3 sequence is CASSSHLLNTEAFF. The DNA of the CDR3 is TGTGCCAGCAGTTCCCATCTCTTGAACACTGAAGCTTTCTTT.

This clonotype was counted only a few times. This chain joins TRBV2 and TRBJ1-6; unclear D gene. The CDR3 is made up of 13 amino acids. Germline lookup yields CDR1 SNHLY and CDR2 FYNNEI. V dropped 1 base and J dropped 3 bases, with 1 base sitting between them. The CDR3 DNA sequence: TGTGCCAGCAGTGAAGACTATAATTCACCCCTCCACTTT. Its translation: CASSEDYNSPLHF.

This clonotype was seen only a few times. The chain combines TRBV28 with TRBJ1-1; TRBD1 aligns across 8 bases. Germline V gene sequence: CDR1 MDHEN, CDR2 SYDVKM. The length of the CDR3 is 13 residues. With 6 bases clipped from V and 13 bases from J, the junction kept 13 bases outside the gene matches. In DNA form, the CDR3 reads TGTGCCAGCAGCCCTGGACAGGGTCCAAGGGGTTTCTTT. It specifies CASSPGQGPRGFF.